These 17 T cell receptor beta chains originate from one sample sequenced in a study of blood T cell repertoires in COVID-19. The data were produced by immunoSEQ multiplex PCR, yet TCRdb's version contains in-frame clones alone and is incomplete. The table lists roughly 180,000 clones, 81% of them singletons, with around 6% in the top ten. Sequenced: PBMCs or T cells enriched from blood (not recorded which). The receptors shown here come from a middle-aged woman with acute COVID-19.

The V call is TRBV19, the J call TRBJ2-1; D is perhaps TRBD2 (7 bases). The CDR3 is 14 residues long. Trimming shortened V by 1 base and J by 6 bases, and 10 bases separated the two germline ends. Germline V gene data show CDR1 as LNHDA and CDR2 as SQIVND (reference sequence). DNA of the CDR3: TGTGCCAGTAGTATAGTGGGAGGGGGCAATGAGCAGTTCTTC. Its protein is CASSIVGGGNEQFF.

The chain employs TRBV19 and TRBJ2-1, with TRBD1 matching over 9 bases. The trim removed 5 bases at V and 8 bases at J, leaving 7 bases unmatched. This CDR3 has 14 residues. The germline CDR1 and CDR2 sequences are LNHDA and SQIVND (reference sequence). The chain's CDR3 is CASSRTGVNDEQFF. Written as DNA, the CDR3 is TGTGCCAGTAGTCGGACAGGGGTCAACGATGAGCAGTTCTTC.

The rearrangement uses TRBV30 and TRBJ1-1; D is unresolved. The germline CDR1 and CDR2 sequences are GTSNPN and SVGIG (reference sequence). This CDR3 is built from 14 residues. The V gene lost 2 bases and the J gene lost 1 base, with 11 bases spanning the gap. In DNA form, the CDR3 reads TGTGCCTGGAGTTTAGGACTGGGGAACACTGAAGCTTTCTTT. It encodes CAWSLGLGNTEAFF. The full variable domain, rest sourced from reference TRBV30 and TRBJ1-1, is SQTIHQWPATLVQPVGSPLSLECTVEGTSNPNLYWYRQAAGRGLQLLFYSVGIGQISSEVPQNLSASRPQDRQFILSSKKLLLSDSGFYLCAWSLGLGNTEAFFGQGTRLTVV.

The chain has TRBV11-3 and TRBJ2-7; D is perhaps TRBD2 (5 bases). Germline CDR1 is SGHNT and CDR2 is YENEEA. The CDR3 loop spans 13 amino acids. Deletions cut 5 bases from V and 5 bases from J, with 13 bases between. Here the CDR3 DNA reads TGTGCCAGCAGCCTCTCCGGCGGGCACGAGCAGTACGTC. Encoded protein: CASSLSGGHEQYV.

The chain carries TRBV5-6 and TRBJ2-7; 7 bases align to TRBD2. Losses at the gene ends were 1 base for V and 6 bases for J; bases not matched to a gene: 13. This CDR3 region has 16 residues. CDR1 is SGHDT and CDR2 is YYEEEE in the germline V gene. CDR3 sequence: CASSLQSGIPRGEQYF. The CDR3 DNA reads TGTGCCAGCAGCTTGCAGAGCGGGATTCCGCGGGGCGAGCAGTACTTC.

The sample holds one count of this clone. The chain employs TRBV7-9 and TRBJ2-5; TRBD1 is a possible D gene (5 bases). In germline, CDR1 is SEHNR, CDR2 FQNEAQ (reference sequence). CDR3 size: 15 residues. Trimming took off 4 bases at V and 2 bases at J, with 14 bases between the two ends. In DNA, the CDR3 is TGTGCCAGCAGCTCCCACAGACAGTTGCAAGAGACCCAGTACTTC. Amino acids: CASSSHRQLQETQYF.

The chain employs TRBV7-8 and TRBJ1-5; 7 bases match TRBD1. CDR1 and CDR2 (germline): SGHVS, FQNEAQ. This CDR3 comprises 19 residues. V lost 0 bases to trimming and J lost 6 bases; unmatched junction nucleotides: 17. CDR3 in DNA: TGTGCCAGCAGCTTAGCGAGGGCAGGGGGTTCTGTCGGTGGTCAGCCCCAGCATTTT. It encodes CASSLARAGGSVGGQPQHF.

V gene TRBV27 combines with J gene TRBJ1-5; D may be TRBD1 (5 bases). CDR3 length: 17 residues. Germline-derived CDR1 and CDR2 are MNHEY and SMNVEV (reference sequence). The ends were cut back, 6 bases at V and 7 bases at J, with 25 bases in the middle. CDR3 sequence: CASSPVRDPTSGQPQHF. CDR3 sequence (DNA): TGTGCCAGCAGCCCCGTGCGGGACCCCACCTCTGGACAGCCCCAGCATTTT.

The V gene is TRBV3-1 (or the pseudogene TRBV3-2), the J gene TRBJ1-2, with 9 bases that match TRBD1. This CDR3 is built from 14 residues. V dropped 3 bases and J dropped 7; count of bases not matched to a gene: 6. In germline, CDR1 is LGHDT, CDR2 YNNKEL (reference sequence). This CDR3 reads CASSHRTGGLGYTF. DNA for the CDR3: TGTGCCAGCAGCCACCGAACAGGGGGCCTTGGCTACACCTTC.

The gene calls are TRBV4-2 and TRBJ2-1, with D perhaps matching TRBD2 (6 bases). Trimming stripped 0 bases from V and 4 bases from J, with 13 bases between. CDR1 and CDR2 from the germline V gene are LGHNA and YNFKEQ. The CDR3 contains 16 residues. In nucleotides, the CDR3 is TGTGCCAGCAGCCAAGAGGCTAGCGCCGCGTACAATGAGCAGTTCTTC. As protein: CASSQEASAAYNEQFF.

The chain couples TRBV24-1 to TRBJ1-1; D remains unclear. Germline CDR1 KGHDR, CDR2 SFDVKD. The CDR3 contains 13 residues. V lost 7 bases and J lost 1, with 9 bases in between. The CDR3 reads CATRLTGNTEAFF. CDR3 bases: TGTGCCACCAGGTTAACGGGGAACACTGAAGCTTTCTTT.

CDR3 in DNA: TGTGCCAGCAGCCCCAATCCGTGGACCAGCGACCCCCGGGACTACGAGCAGTACTTC. Amino acids: CASSPNPWTSDPRDYEQYF. The gene calls are TRBV3-1 (or the pseudogene TRBV3-2) and TRBJ2-7; TRBD2 is a possible D gene (5 bases). V lost 4 bases and J lost 3, with 28 bases in between. The germline V gene encodes CDR1 LGHDT and CDR2 YNNKEL (reference sequence). The CDR3 runs to 19 residues.

The CDR3 here is CASSDRLAGDTQYF. Written as DNA, the CDR3 is TGTGCCAGCAGTGACCGACTAGCGGGAGATACGCAGTATTTT. The V gene is TRBV6-4, the J gene TRBJ2-3, with TRBD2 identical over 10 bases. This CDR3 region has 14 residues. The junction had 1 base not matched to a gene; V was cut back by 2 bases and J by 5 bases. From germline, CDR1 is MRHNA and CDR2 SNTAGT.

V is TRBV5-1 and J is TRBJ1-1; D is unclear. Deletions cut 0 bases from V and 0 bases from J, with 9 bases between. Germline CDR1 SGHRS, CDR2 YFSETQ. The CDR3 spans 15 residues. The CDR3 region is CASSLVTDMNTEAFF. In DNA, the CDR3 is TGCGCCAGCAGCTTGGTTACTGACATGAACACTGAAGCTTTCTTT.

The rearrangement links TRBV12-3 or TRBV12-4 to TRBJ1-2, with D unresolved. CDR3 length: 12 amino acids. Trimming shortened V by 7 bases and J by 6 bases, and 12 bases separated the two germline ends. The CDR3 region has the DNA TGTGCCAGCACCTCCGGTATGGATGGCTACACCTTC. Translating it yields CASTSGMDGYTF.

The chain recombines TRBV4-1 with TRBJ1-1; 7 nucleotides agree with TRBD1. V lost 4 bases, J lost 1 base, and 6 bases stayed unmatched. The CDR3 is 15 residues long. Germline CDR1 and CDR2: MGHRA and YSYEKL. The CDR3 DNA reads TGCGCCAGCAGCCTCCAATGGACAGGGAACACTGAAGCTTTCTTT. Translated, it gives CASSLQWTGNTEAFF.

The chain couples TRBV3-1 (or the pseudogene TRBV3-2) to TRBJ1-1; a possible D gene is TRBD1 (6 bases). The CDR3 has 14 residues. The germline V gene encodes CDR1 LGHDT and CDR2 YNNKEL (reference sequence). V lost 3 bases and J lost 0, with 8 bases in between. This CDR3 is CASSHRDMNTEAFF. The CDR3 nucleotides read TGTGCCAGCAGCCACCGGGACATGAACACTGAAGCTTTCTTT.